The 8 T cell receptor beta chains below come from one sample, sequenced in a study of technical replicates of blood from a few donors. Repertoires were generated with immunoSEQ multiplex PCR, while TCRdb's copy carries only in-frame clones and drops some. Of approximately 75,000 clones in the sample, around 97% are singletons; the top ten hold 0.25% to 0.3%. Sequenced input: T cells isolated from PBMCs. These TCRs come from a human donor in good health.

The gene calls are TRBV15 and TRBJ1-2; a possible D gene is TRBD1 (5 bases). Germline lookup yields CDR1 LNHNV and CDR2 YYDKDF (reference sequence). The CDR3 length is 14 residues. V was trimmed by 1 base and J by 5 bases, leaving 11 bases between them. The CDR3 nucleotides read TGTGCCACCAGCAGAGGGCCCGGGGGATATGGCTACACCTTC. It encodes CATSRGPGGYGYTF.

The chain links TRBV7-3 to TRBJ2-2; 10 nucleotides match TRBD2. Trimming at V came to 3 bases and at J to 6 bases, leaving 7 bases not matched to a gene. The CDR3 spans 16 residues. Germline values: CDR1 SGHTA, CDR2 FQGTGA. This CDR3 is CASSLQGLASPGELFF. The CDR3 DNA is TGTGCCAGCAGCTTGCAGGGACTAGCGTCCCCCGGGGAGCTGTTTTTT.

The chain is built from TRBV9 and TRBJ2-1; a weak D match, TRBD1 (6 bases). Trimming left V 0 bases short and J 9 bases short, with 19 bases between. The CDR3 has 16 residues. CDR1 and CDR2 from the germline V gene are SGDLS and YYNGEE. In DNA form, the CDR3 reads TGTGCCAGCAGCGTAGCGGGGACACGGACGCAGGGTGAGCAGTTCTTC. This codes for CASSVAGTRTQGEQFF.

J is TRBJ2-1 and V is TRBV28, with 7 bases aligning to TRBD2. V shed 9 bases and J 10 bases; nucleotides not matched to a gene: 12. This CDR3 comprises 13 residues. Germline V lookup: CDR1 MDHEN, CDR2 SYDVKM. The CDR3: CASRRREIREQFF. Here the CDR3 DNA reads TGTGCCAGTAGGAGGCGGGAGATCCGGGAGCAGTTCTTC.

The chain links TRBV4-3 to TRBJ1-2; TRBD1 aligns across 7 bases. Germline trimming cut 4 bases from V and 8 bases from J; bases unmatched to any gene: 7. The CDR3 spans 13 residues. The germline CDR1 and CDR2 sequences are LGHNA and YSLEER. CDR3 in DNA: TGCGCCAGCAGCCTCCGGGACAGCCTAGGCTACACCTTC. It translates to CASSLRDSLGYTF.

The rearrangement uses TRBV27 and TRBJ1-2; no definite D call. This CDR3 contains 13 residues. Trimming cost V 2 bases and J 9 bases, with 13 bases left between them. Germline V lookup: CDR1 MNHEY, CDR2 SMNVEV (reference sequence). Written as DNA, the CDR3 is TGTGCCAGCAGTTTAGATCGGGATTTGAGCTACACCTTC. It encodes CASSLDRDLSYTF.

This chain uses TRBV4-1 with TRBJ2-7; D unresolved. The germline CDR1 and CDR2 sequences are MGHRA and YSYEKL. The CDR3 contains 15 residues. V was pared by 1 base and J by 0 bases, with 10 bases between. The DNA of the CDR3 is TGCGCCAGCAGCCAAGTTTTTCCCGGCTCCTACGAGCAGTACTTC. Translated, it gives CASSQVFPGSYEQYF.

The chain is built from TRBV6-5 and TRBJ2-1, with 10 bases fitting TRBD2. In germline, CDR1 is MNHEY, CDR2 SVGAGI. With V trimmed by 3 bases and J by 0 bases, 2 bases remained unmatched. CDR3 length: 16 amino acids. The CDR3 region is CASSYSGRPSYNEQFF. For the CDR3, the DNA is TGTGCCAGCAGTTATAGCGGGAGGCCCTCCTACAATGAGCAGTTCTTC.